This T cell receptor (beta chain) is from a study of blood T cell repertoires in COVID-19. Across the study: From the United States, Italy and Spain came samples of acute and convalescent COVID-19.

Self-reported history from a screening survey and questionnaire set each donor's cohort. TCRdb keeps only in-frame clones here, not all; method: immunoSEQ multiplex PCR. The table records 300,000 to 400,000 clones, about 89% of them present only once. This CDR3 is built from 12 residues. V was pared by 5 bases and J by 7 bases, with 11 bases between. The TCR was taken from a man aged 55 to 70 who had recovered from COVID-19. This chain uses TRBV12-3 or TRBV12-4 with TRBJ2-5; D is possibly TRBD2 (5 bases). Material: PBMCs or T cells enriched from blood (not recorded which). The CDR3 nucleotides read TGTGCCAGCAGTCCCCGGGCGGGGACCCAGTACTTC. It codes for CASSPRAGTQYF.